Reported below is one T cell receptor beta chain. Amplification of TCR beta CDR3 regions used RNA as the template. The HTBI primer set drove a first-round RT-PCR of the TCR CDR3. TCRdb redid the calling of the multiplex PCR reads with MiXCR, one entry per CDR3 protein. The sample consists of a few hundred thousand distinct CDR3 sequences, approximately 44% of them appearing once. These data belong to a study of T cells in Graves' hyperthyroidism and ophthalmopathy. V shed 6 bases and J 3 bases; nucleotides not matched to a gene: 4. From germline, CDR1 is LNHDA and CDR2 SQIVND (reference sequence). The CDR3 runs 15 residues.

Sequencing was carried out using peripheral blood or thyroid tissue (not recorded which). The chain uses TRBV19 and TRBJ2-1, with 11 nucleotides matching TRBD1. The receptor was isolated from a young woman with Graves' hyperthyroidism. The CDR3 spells CASSPGTGGYNEQFF. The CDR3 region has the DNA TGTGCCAGTAGCCCCGGGACAGGGGGCTACAATGAGCAGTTCTTC.